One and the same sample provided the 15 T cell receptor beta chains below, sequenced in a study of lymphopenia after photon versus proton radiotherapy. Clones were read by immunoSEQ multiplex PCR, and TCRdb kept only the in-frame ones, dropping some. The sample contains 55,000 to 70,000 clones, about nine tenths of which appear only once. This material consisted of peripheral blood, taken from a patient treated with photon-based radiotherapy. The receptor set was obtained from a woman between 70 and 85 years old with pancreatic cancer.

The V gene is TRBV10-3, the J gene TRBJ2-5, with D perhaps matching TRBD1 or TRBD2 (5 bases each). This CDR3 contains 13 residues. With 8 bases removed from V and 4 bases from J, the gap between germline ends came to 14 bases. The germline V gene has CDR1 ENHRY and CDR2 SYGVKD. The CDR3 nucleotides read TGTGCCATCTCTCCCGGGACGGGAGAGACCCAGTACTTC. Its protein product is CAISPGTGETQYF.

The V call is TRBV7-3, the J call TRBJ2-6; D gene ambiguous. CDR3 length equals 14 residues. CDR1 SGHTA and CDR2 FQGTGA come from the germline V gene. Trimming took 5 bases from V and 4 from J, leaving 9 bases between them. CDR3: CASSHGGGANVLTF. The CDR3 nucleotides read TGTGCCAGCAGCCATGGCGGCGGGGCCAACGTCCTGACTTTC.

The CDR3 here is CASSLASGATYEQYF. CDR3 DNA: TGTGCCAGCAGCTTGGCATCAGGGGCGACCTACGAGCAGTACTTC. This chain uses TRBV5-5 with TRBJ2-7; a weak D match, TRBD1 (6 bases). CDR3 length equals 15 residues. Trimming took off 0 bases at V and 2 bases at J, with 12 bases between the two ends. Looked up from germline, CDR1 is SGHKS and CDR2 is YYEKEE (reference sequence).

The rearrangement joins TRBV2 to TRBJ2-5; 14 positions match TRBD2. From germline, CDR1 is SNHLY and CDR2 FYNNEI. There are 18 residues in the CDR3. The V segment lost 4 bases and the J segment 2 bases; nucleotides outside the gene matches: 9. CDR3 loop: CASSGGLAGEGGQETQYF. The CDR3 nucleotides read TGTGCCAGCAGTGGGGGACTAGCGGGAGAGGGAGGGCAAGAGACCCAGTACTTC.

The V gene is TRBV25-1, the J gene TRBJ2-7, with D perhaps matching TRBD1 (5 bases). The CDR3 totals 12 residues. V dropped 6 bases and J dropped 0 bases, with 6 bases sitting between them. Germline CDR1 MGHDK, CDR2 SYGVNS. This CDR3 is CASRDTSYEQYF. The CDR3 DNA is TGTGCCAGCAGGGACACCTCCTACGAGCAGTACTTC.

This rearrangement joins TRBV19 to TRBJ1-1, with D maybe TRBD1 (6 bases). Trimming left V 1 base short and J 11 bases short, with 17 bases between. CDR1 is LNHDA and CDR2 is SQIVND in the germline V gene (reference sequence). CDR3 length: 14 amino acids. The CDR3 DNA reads TGTGCCAGTAGTATAGTCGGGGGGCAAGGTGGGGCTTTCTTT. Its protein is CASSIVGGQGGAFF.

CDR3 nucleotide sequence: TGCGCCAGCAGCTTGGTTAGGGGCCCTTTCCATGAGCAGTTCTTC. Translated: CASSLVRGPFHEQFF. The gene calls are TRBV5-1 and TRBJ2-1; D is perhaps TRBD1 (5 bases). The V gene lost 0 bases and the J gene lost 8 bases, with 15 bases spanning the gap. The CDR3 is 15 residues long. Looked up from germline, CDR1 is SGHRS and CDR2 is YFSETQ.

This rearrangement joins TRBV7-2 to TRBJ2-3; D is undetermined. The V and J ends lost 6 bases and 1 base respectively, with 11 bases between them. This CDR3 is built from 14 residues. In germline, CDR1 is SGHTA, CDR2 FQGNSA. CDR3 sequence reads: CASSLYAGTDTQYF. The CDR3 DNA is TGTGCCAGCAGTTTGTACGCGGGCACAGATACGCAGTATTTT. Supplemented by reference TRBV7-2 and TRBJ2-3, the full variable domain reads GAGVSQSPSNKVTEKGKDVELRCDPISGHTALYWYRQSLGQGLEFLIYFQGNSAPDKSGLPSDRFSAERTGGSVSTLTIQRTQQEDSAVYLCASSLYAGTDTQYFGPGTRLTVL.

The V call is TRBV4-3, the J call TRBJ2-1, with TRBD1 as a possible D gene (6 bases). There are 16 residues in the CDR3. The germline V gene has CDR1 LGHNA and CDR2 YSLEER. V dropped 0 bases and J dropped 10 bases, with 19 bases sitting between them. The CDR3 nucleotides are TGCGCCAGCAGCCAAGATGGGCAAGGGGGATTCGGGGAGCAGTTCTTC. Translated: CASSQDGQGGFGEQFF.

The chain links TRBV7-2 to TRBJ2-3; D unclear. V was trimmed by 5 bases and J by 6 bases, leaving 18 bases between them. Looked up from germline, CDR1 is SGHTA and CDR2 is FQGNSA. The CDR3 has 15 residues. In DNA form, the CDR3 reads TGTGCCAGCAGCCTAGGACGGGTCCCTTCGGATACGCAGTATTTT. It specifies CASSLGRVPSDTQYF.

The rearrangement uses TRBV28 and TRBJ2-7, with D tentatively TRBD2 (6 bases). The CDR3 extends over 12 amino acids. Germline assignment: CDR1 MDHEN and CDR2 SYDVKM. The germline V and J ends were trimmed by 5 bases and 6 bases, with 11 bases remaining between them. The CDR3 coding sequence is TGTGCCAGCAGTCTTACTAGCTTCGAGCAGTACTTC. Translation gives CASSLTSFEQYF.

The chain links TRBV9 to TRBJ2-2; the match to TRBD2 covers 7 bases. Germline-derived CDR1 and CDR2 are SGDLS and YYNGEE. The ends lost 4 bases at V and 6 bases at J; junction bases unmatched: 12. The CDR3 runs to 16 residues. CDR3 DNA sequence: TGTGCCAGCAGCACCCGAGGGGAGGGCCTAGCCGGGGAGCTGTTTTTT. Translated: CASSTRGEGLAGELFF.

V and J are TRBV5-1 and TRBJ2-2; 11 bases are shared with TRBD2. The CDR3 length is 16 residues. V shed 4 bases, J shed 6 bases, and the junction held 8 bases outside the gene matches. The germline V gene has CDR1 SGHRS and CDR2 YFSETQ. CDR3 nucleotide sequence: TGCGCCAGCAGCCTGACTAGCGGGAAAATAGCCGGGGAGCTGTTTTTT. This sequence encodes CASSLTSGKIAGELFF.

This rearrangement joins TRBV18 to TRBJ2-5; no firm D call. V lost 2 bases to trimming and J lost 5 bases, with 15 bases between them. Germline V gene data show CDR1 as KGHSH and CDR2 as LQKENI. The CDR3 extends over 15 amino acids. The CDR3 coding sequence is TGTGCCAGCTCACCAGACACCACGTACGGGGAGACCCAGTACTTC. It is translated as CASSPDTTYGETQYF. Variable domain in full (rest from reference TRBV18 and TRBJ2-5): NAGVMQNPRHLVRRRGQEARLRCSPMKGHSHVYWYRQLPEEGLKFMVYLQKENIIDESGMPKERFSAEFPKEGPSILRIQQVVRGDSAAYFCASSPDTTYGETQYFGPGTRLLVL.

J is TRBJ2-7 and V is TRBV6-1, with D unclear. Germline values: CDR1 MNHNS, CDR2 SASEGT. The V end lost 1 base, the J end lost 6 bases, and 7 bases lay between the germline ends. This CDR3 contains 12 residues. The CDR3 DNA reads TGTGCCAGCAGTGAAGTAGGGTCCGAGCAGTACTTC. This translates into CASSEVGSEQYF.